This is a list of T cell receptor beta chains from one sample in a study of blood T cell repertoires in COVID-19. Repertoires were generated with immunoSEQ multiplex PCR, while TCRdb's copy carries only in-frame clones and drops some. Here the sample spans about 41,000 clones, 70% to 90% being singletons. The source material was peripheral blood. The receptors here all came from a man in his fifties or sixties with acute or convalescent COVID-19. Each CDR3 is given with its conserved first and last residue. The order of the fields is D gene, clone size, V gene, J gene, CDR3 DNA, CDR3 protein. The D gene is left open where the match is weak. Size is stated for part of the rows, as once, few or many counts, or as a class when the clone is expanded.

>TRBD1|NA|TRBV29-1|TRBJ1-3
TGCAGCGTTGGAGGGACAGGCTCTGGAAACACCATATATTTT
CSVGGTGSGNTIYF
>NA|NA|TRBV18|TRBJ1-1
TGTGCCAGCTCACAAGGGAGCGACACTGAAGCTTTCTTT
CASSQGSDTEAFF
>NA|NA|TRBV7-2|TRBJ2-1
TGTGCCAGTCTTCAGGGGTCTGGCAATGAGCAGTTCTTC
CASLQGSGNEQFF
>TRBD2|NA|TRBV4-3|TRBJ2-7
TGCGCCAGCAGCCAAGATCTTAAGACTAGCGGGGGGGCTTCGTCACGCGAGCAGTACTTC
CASSQDLKTSGGASSREQYF
>TRBD1|NA|TRBV19|TRBJ2-2
TGTGCCAGTAGTATGAGACAGGGTATTAACACCGGGGAGCTGTTTTTT
CASSMRQGINTGELFF
>TRBD1|NA|TRBV27|TRBJ1-1
TGTGCCAGCAGTTTTGGGACAGACATGAACACTGAAGCTTTCTTT
CASSFGTDMNTEAFF
>TRBD2|NA|TRBV6-5|TRBJ2-7
TGTGCCAGCACCCGGGGGGGGGTAACGTCGTACGAGCAGTACTTC
CASTRGGVTSYEQYF
>NA|NA|TRBV27|TRBJ2-7
TGTGCCAGCAGTTCGCCCAGGGGAGGGAAATACGAGCAGTACTTC
CASSSPRGGKYEQYF
>NA|NA|TRBV11-3|TRBJ2-3
TGTGCCAGCAGCACGGCCTTCCTAGGTCGCACGCAGTATTTT
CASSTAFLGRTQYF
>NA|NA|TRBV25-1|TRBJ1-6
TGTGCCAGCCTACAGAGCTCCTATAATTCACCCCTCCACTTT
CASLQSSYNSPLHF
>TRBD1|NA|TRBV30|TRBJ1-2
TGTGCCTGGGCAAGCGGGGGGACAGTCTATGATTATGGCTACACCTTC
CAWASGGTVYDYGYTF
>TRBD1|NA|TRBV6-2/TRBV6-3|TRBJ1-6
TGTGCCAGCAGTCGCCCCCAGGGGGCTTATTCACCCCTCCACTTT
CASSRPQGAYSPLHF
>TRBD1|NA|TRBV7-8|TRBJ2-1
TGTGCCAGCAGCTCTCTTAAGGGGGCATACAATGAGCAGTTCTTC
CASSSLKGAYNEQFF
>TRBD1|NA|TRBV7-2|TRBJ1-4
TGTGCCAGCAGCGGCCGGGACAGGGATGAAAAACTGTTTTTT
CASSGRDRDEKLFF
>TRBD2|NA|TRBV7-2|TRBJ2-5
TGTGCCAGCAGCTTAGTGACTAGCGGGGGGCCCTCGACAAAGACCCAGTACTTC
CASSLVTSGGPSTKTQYF
>TRBD2|once|TRBV30|TRBJ2-3
TGTGCCTGGAGCCCTCCTAGCGGGGGGAACGCAGATACGCAGTATTTT
CAWSPPSGGNADTQYF
>TRBD1|NA|TRBV15|TRBJ2-7
TGTGCCACCAGCAGGGGGACAGACGCCTACGAGCAGTACTTC
CATSRGTDAYEQYF
>TRBD2|once|TRBV10-3|TRBJ2-2
TGTGCCATCAGTGAGTCTGTCGGGGGGGACACCGGGGAGCTGTTTTTT
CAISESVGGDTGELFF
>NA|NA|TRBV5-1|TRBJ2-7
TGCGCCAGCAGCTTGACCATGGGACTGACGGGCGAGCAGTACTTC
CASSLTMGLTGEQYF
>NA|NA|TRBV18|TRBJ1-1
TGTGCCAGCTCACCACCGGGGCGTTCTACTGAAGCTTTCTTT
CASSPPGRSTEAFF
>NA|NA|TRBV4-1|TRBJ1-2
TGCGCCAGCAGCCAAACAGGGAACTATGGCTACACCTTC
CASSQTGNYGYTF
>TRBD1|NA|TRBV6-1|TRBJ1-3
TGTGCCAGCAGTGAAGCAGCCAGGGGGCTCGGAAACACCATATATTTT
CASSEAARGLGNTIYF
>TRBD2|NA|TRBV5-1|TRBJ2-3
TGCGCCAGCAGCACTAGCGGGGGGGTAGATACGCAGTATTTT
CASSTSGGVDTQYF
>NA|once|TRBV7-2|TRBJ2-7
TGTGCCAGCAGCATGACAGCCATAAGCTACGAGCAGTACTTC
CASSMTAISYEQYF
>NA|NA|TRBV7-2|TRBJ1-5
TGTGCCAGCAGCTTAGGTAACAGGGTGAGCAATCAGCCCCAGCATTTT
CASSLGNRVSNQPQHF
>NA|NA|TRBV2|TRBJ2-2
TGTGCCAGCAACCAGAGAGGGCAGGAGGAGCTGTTTTTT
CASNQRGQEELFF
>NA|NA|TRBV14|TRBJ1-6
TGTGCCAGCAGCCAAGCCCCCGCCGTTACCGGTTCACCCCTCCACTTT
CASSQAPAVTGSPLHF
>TRBD2|NA|TRBV2|TRBJ2-5
TGTGCCACCCGTGGTAGCGGGGGCCCACGGGCCCAGTACTTC
CATRGSGGPRAQYF
>NA|once|TRBV18|TRBJ1-1
TGTGCCAGCTCCGTCACCAACGAGGGGGGGACTGAAGCTTTCTTT
CASSVTNEGGTEAFF
>TRBD1|NA|TRBV9|TRBJ1-1
TGTGCCAGCAGCGTAGTAGACAGGGGGGTGAACACTGAAGCTTTCTTT
CASSVVDRGVNTEAFF
>TRBD1|NA|TRBV11-2|TRBJ1-1
TGTGCCAGCCTAATGGGACAGGGAGGTACTGAAGCTTTCTTT
CASLMGQGGTEAFF
>TRBD1|NA|TRBV7-2|TRBJ1-4
TGTGCCAGCAGCAGGCTACAGGGGGTGAATGAAAAACTGTTTTTT
CASSRLQGVNEKLFF